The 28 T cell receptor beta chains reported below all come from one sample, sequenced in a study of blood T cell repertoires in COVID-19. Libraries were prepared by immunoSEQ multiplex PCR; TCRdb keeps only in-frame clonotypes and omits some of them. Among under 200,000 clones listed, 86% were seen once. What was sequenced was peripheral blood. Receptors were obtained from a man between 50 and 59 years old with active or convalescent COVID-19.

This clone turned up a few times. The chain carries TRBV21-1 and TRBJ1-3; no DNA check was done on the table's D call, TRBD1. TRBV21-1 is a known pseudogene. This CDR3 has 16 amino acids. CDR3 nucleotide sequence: TGTGCCAGCAGTCCCGCGACATTGTTCTCTGGAAACACCATATATTTT. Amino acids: CASSPATLFSGNTIYF.

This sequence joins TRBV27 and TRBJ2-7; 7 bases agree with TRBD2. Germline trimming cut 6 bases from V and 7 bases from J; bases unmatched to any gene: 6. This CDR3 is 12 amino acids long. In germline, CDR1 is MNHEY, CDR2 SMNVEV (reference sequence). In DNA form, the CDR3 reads TGTGCCAGCAGAGGCGGGAGTTGGGAGCAGTACTTC. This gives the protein CASRGGSWEQYF.

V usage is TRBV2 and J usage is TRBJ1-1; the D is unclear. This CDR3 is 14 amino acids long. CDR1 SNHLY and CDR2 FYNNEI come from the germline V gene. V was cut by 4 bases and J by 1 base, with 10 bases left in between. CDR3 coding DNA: TGTGCCAGCAGTGCCAGGTATTCGAACACTGAAGCTTTCTTT. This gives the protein CASSARYSNTEAFF.

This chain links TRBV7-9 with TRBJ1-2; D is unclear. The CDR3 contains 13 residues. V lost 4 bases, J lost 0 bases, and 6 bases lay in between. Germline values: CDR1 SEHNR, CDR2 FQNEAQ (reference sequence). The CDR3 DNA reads TGTGCCAGCAGCTCTACAGCTAACTATGGCTACACCTTC. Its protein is CASSSTANYGYTF.

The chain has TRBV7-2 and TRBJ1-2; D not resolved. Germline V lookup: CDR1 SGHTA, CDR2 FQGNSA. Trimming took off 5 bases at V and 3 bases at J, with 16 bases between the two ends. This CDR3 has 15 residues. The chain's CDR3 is CASSPSILVDYGYTF. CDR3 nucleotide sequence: TGTGCCAGCAGCCCAAGTATATTAGTAGACTATGGCTACACCTTC.

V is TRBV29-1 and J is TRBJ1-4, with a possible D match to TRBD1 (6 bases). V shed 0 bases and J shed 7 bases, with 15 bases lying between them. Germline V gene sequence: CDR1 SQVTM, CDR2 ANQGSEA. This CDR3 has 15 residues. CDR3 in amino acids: CSVEDPGGGSEKLFF. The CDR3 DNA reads TGCAGCGTTGAAGATCCTGGGGGCGGGAGTGAAAAACTGTTTTTT. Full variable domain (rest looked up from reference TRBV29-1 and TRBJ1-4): SAVISQKPSRDICQRGTSLTIQCQVDSQVTMMFWYRQQPGQSLTLIATANQGSEATYESGFVIDKFPISRPNLTFSTLTVSNMSPEDSSIYLCSVEDPGGGSEKLFFGSGTQLSVL.

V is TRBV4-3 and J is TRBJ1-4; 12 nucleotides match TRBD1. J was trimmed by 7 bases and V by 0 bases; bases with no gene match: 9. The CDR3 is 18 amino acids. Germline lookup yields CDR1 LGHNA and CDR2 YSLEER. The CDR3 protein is CASSQDGRDRGLFEKLFF. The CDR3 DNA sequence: TGCGCCAGCAGCCAAGATGGCCGGGACAGGGGGCTCTTTGAAAAACTGTTTTTT.

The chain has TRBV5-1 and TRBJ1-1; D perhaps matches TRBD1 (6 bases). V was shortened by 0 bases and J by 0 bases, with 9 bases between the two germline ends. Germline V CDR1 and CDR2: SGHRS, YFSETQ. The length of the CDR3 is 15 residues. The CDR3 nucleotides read TGCGCCAGCAGCTTGGTTGGGGGCATGAACACTGAAGCTTTCTTT. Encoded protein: CASSLVGGMNTEAFF.

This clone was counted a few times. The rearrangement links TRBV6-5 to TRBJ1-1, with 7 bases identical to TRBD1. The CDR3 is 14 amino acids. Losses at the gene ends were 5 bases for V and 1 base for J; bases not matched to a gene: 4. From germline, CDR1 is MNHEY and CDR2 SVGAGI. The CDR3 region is CASSRDRGNTEAFF. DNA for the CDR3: TGTGCCAGCAGTCGGGACAGAGGGAACACTGAAGCTTTCTTT.

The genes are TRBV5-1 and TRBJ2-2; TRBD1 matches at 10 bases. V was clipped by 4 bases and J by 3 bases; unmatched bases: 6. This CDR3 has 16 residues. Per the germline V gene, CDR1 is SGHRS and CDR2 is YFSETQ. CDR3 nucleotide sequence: TGCGCCAGCAGCCGAACCGGGACAGGGGACACCGGGGAGCTGTTTTTT. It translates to CASSRTGTGDTGELFF. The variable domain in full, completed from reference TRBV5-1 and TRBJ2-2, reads KAGVTQTPRYLIKTRGQQVTLSCSPISGHRSVSWYQQTPGQGLQFLFEYFSETQRNKGNFPGRFSGRQFSNSRSEMNVSTLELGDSALYLCASSRTGTGDTGELFFGEGSRLTVL.

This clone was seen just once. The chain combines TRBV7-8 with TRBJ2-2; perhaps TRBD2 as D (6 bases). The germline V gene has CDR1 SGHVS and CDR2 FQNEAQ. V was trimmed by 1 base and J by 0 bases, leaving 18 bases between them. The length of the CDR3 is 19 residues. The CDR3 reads CASSLDPGPSASNTGELFF. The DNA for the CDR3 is TGTGCCAGCAGCTTAGATCCGGGGCCTAGCGCCTCGAACACCGGGGAGCTGTTTTTT.

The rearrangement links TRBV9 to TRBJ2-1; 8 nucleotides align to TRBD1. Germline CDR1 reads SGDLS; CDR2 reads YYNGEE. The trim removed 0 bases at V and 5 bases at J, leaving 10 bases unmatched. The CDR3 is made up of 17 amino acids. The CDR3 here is CASSVAPTGVPDNEQFF. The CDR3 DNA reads TGTGCCAGCAGCGTAGCTCCGACAGGGGTCCCTGACAATGAGCAGTTCTTC.

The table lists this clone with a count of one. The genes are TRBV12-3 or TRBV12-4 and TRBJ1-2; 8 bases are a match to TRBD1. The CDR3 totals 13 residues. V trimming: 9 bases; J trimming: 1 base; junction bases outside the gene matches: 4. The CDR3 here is CASDRGYNYGYTF. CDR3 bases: TGTGCCAGTGACAGGGGCTATAACTATGGCTACACCTTC.

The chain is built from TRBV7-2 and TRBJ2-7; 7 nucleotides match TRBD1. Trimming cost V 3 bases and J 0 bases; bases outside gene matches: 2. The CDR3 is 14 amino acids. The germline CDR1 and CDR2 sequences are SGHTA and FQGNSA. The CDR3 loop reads CASSFGQVSYEQYF. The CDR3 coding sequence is TGTGCCAGCAGCTTTGGACAGGTCTCCTACGAGCAGTACTTC.

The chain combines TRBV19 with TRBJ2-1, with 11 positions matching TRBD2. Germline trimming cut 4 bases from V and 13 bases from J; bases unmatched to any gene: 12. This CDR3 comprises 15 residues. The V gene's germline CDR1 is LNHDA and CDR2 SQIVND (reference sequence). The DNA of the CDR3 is TGTGCCAGTAGTAGAACTAGCGGGAGTCGGATTGGACAGTTCTTC. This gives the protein CASSRTSGSRIGQFF.

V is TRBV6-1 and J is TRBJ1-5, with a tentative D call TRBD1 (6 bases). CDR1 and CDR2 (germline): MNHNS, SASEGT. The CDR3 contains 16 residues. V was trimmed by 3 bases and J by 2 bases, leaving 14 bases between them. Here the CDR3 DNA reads TGTGCCAGCAGTGAGGCCCCAGGGGCCCGCAATCAGCCCCAGCATTTT. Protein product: CASSEAPGARNQPQHF.

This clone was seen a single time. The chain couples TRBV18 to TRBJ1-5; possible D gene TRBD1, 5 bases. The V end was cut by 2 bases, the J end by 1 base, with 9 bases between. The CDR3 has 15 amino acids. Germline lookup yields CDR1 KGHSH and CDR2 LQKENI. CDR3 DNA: TGTGCCAGCTCACCAGCGGGGCGAAGCAATCAGCCCCAGCATTTT. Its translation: CASSPAGRSNQPQHF.

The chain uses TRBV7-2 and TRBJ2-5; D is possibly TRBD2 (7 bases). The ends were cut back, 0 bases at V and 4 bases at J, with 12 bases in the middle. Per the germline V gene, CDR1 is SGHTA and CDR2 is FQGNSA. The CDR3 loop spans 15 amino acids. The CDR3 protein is CASSLAWGGTETQYF. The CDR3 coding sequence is TGTGCCAGCAGCTTAGCTTGGGGGGGCACAGAGACCCAGTACTTC.

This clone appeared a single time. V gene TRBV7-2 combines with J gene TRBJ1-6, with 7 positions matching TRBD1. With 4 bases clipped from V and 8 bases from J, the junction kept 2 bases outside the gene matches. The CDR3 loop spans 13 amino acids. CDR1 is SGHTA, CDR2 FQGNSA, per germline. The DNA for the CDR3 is TGTGCCAGCAGCTCAGACAGGGATTCACCCCTCCACTTT. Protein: CASSSDRDSPLHF.

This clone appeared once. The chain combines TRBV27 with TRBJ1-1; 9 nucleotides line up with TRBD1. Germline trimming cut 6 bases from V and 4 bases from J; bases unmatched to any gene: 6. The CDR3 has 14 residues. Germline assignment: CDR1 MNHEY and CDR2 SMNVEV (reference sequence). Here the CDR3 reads CASRPDRGGTEAFF. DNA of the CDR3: TGTGCCAGCAGGCCGGACAGGGGTGGCACTGAAGCTTTCTTT.

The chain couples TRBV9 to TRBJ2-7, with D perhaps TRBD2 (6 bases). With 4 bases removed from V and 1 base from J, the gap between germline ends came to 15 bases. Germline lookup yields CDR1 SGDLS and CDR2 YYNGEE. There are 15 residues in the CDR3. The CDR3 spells CASSPRVGGSYEQYF. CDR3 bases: TGTGCCAGCAGCCCAAGGGTGGGGGGATCCTACGAGCAGTACTTC. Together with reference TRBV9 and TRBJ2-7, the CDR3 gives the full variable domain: DSGVTQTPKHLITATGQRVTLRCSPRSGDLSVYWYQQSLDQGLQFLIQYYNGEERAKGNILERFSAQQFPDLHSELNLSSLELGDSALYFCASSPRVGGSYEQYFGPGTRLTVT.

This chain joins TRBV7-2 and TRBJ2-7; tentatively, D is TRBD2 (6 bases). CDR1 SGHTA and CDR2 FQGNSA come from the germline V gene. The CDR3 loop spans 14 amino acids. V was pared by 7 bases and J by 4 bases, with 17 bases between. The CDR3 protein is CASTSPGGKYEQYF. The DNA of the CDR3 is TGTGCCAGCACCTCCCCCGGGGGAAAGTACGAGCAGTACTTC.

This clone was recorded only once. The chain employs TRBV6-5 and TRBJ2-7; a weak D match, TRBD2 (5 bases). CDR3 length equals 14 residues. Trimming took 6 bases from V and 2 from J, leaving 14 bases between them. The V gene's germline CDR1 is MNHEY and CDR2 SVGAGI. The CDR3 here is CASRALGTPYEQYF. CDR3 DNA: TGTGCCAGCAGAGCACTAGGAACCCCCTACGAGCAGTACTTC.

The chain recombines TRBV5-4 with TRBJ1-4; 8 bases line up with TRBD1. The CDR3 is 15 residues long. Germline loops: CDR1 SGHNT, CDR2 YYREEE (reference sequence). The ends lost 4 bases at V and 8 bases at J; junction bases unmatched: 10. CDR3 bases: TGTGCCAGCAGCAAGACAGGGGAGGGAGGGGAAAAACTGTTTTTT. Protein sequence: CASSKTGEGGEKLFF.

CDR3 coding DNA: TGTGCCAGCAGAGGAGGGAAGGGCACTGAAGCTTTCTTT. It encodes CASRGGKGTEAFF. The chain employs TRBV2 and TRBJ1-1; the D is unclear. Germline V lookup: CDR1 SNHLY, CDR2 FYNNEI. Trimming took off 6 bases at V and 4 bases at J, with 12 bases between the two ends. The CDR3 has 13 residues. Using reference TRBV2 and TRBJ1-1 for the parts outside the CDR3, the full variable domain is EPEVTQTPSHQVTQMGQEVILRCVPISNHLYFYWYRQILGQKVEFLVSFYNNEISEKSEIFDDQFSVERPDGSNFTLKIRSTKLEDSAMYFCASRGGKGTEAFFGQGTRLTVV.

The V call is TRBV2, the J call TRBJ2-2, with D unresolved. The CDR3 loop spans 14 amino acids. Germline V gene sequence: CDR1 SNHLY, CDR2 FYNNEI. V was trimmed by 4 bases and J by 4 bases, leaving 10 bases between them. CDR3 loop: CASSGARSTGELFF. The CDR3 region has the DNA TGTGCCAGCAGTGGCGCTAGGAGCACCGGGGAGCTGTTTTTT.

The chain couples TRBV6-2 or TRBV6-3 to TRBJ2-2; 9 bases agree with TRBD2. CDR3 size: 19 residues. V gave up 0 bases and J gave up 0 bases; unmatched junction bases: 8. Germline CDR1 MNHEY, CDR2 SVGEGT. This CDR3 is CASSYSERGVSTNTGELFF. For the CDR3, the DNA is TGTGCCAGCAGTTACTCCGAGCGGGGGGTATCTACGAACACCGGGGAGCTGTTTTTT.

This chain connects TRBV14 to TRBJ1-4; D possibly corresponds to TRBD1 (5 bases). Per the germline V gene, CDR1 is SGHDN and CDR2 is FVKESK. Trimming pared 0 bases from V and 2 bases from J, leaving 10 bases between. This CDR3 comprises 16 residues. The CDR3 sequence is CASSQDAGGTNEKLFF. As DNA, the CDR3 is TGTGCCAGCAGCCAAGATGCCGGGGGGACTAATGAAAAACTGTTTTTT.